This entry lists 5 T cell receptor beta chains sequenced from one sample in a study of patients and donors after allogeneic stem cell transplantation. MiXCR, run by TCRdb on the RT-PCR reads, gives a single entry per CDR3 protein. The sample lists approximately 170,000 distinct CDR3 sequences; 24% were seen once. The source material was blood, either unsorted or a sorted T cell fraction (not recorded which). The source is a human donor who was either an allogeneic HSCT recipient or a stem cell or donor lymphocyte infusion donor (not recorded which). It is not recorded whose cells these are; they may come from a transplant donor.

This clonotype was counted a few times. The chain joins TRBV6-5 to TRBJ2-1; D uncertain. The length of the CDR3 is 14 residues. V lost 1 base, J lost 3 bases, and 7 bases lay in between. Germline V CDR1 and CDR2: MNHEY, SVGAGI. This CDR3 reads CASSYLADYNEQFF. CDR3 sequence (DNA): TGTGCCAGCAGTTACTTGGCGGACTACAATGAGCAGTTCTTC.

The chain employs TRBV7-3 and TRBJ2-1; D may correspond to TRBD1 or TRBD2 (6 bases each). V lost 0 bases to trimming and J lost 4 bases, with 19 bases between them. Germline values: CDR1 SGHTA, CDR2 FQGTGA. This CDR3 is built from 18 residues. CDR3 bases: TGTGCCAGCAGCTTAACAGTCTTGGGGGGCGCCGGATACAATGAGCAGTTCTTC. It codes for CASSLTVLGGAGYNEQFF.

The chain couples TRBV5-4 to TRBJ2-5, with D unclear. Trimming took 1 base from V and 5 from J, leaving 6 bases between them. Germline CDR1 is SGHNT and CDR2 is YYREEE (reference sequence). The CDR3 is made up of 12 amino acids. CDR3 protein: CASSLTRETQYF. The DNA of the CDR3 is TGTGCCAGCAGCTTGACCCGGGAGACCCAGTACTTC. Full variable domain (missing parts from reference TRBV5-4 and TRBJ2-5): ETGVTQSPTHLIKTRGQQVTLRCSSQSGHNTVSWYQQALGQGPQFIFQYYREEENGRGNFPPRFSGLQFPNYSSELNVNALELDDSALYLCASSLTRETQYFGPGTRLLVL.

CDR3 loop: CASSQDPPTSQYF. The CDR3 nucleotides are TGTGCCAGCAGCCAAGACCCGCCGACTAGCCAGTACTTC. This chain joins TRBV4-2 and TRBJ2-7, with 7 bases aligning to TRBD2. The CDR3 extends over 13 amino acids. The V segment lost 0 bases and the J segment 10 bases; nucleotides outside the gene matches: 6. Germline CDR1 LGHNA, CDR2 YNFKEQ.

V usage is TRBV2 and J usage is TRBJ2-7, with D unresolved. The CDR3 totals 11 residues. CDR1 is SNHLY and CDR2 is FYNNEI in the germline V gene. The V end lost 6 bases, the J end lost 3 bases, and 6 bases lay between the germline ends. CDR3 coding DNA: TGTGCCAGCAGAACGAGCTACGAGCAGTACTTC. Translating gives CASRTSYEQYF. Drawing the rest from reference TRBV2 and TRBJ2-7, the complete variable domain is EPEVTQTPSHQVTQMGQEVILRCVPISNHLYFYWYRQILGQKVEFLVSFYNNEISEKSEIFDDQFSVERPDGSNFTLKIRSTKLEDSAMYFCASRTSYEQYFGPGTRLTVT.